The 21 T cell receptor beta chains presented below share a single source sample, sequenced in a study of neurological immune-mediated disorders. TCRdb itself ran the 5' RACE reads through MiXCR, one entry per CDR3 protein. There are tens of thousands of distinct CDR3 sequences in the sample; around 5.2% occur only once, and around 7.2% lies in the top ten. Material for sequencing was PBMCs. The receptor source for this set is a man aged 18-30 years with multiple sclerosis.

This clonotype has just a few counts. With a much larger clone just one base away, this may be a read error. This rearrangement joins TRBV20-1 to TRBJ2-4; 12 bases line up with TRBD1. Germline CDR1 and CDR2: DFQATT and SNEGSKA (reference sequence). The CDR3 is 15 residues long. This CDR3 is CSAQGTGGGKKIQYF. In DNA, the CDR3 is TGCAGTGCTCAAGGGACAGGGGGCGGCAAAAAAATTCAGTACTTC.

In its sample, this clonotype was seen many times. The chain carries TRBV20-1 and TRBJ2-4, with D possibly called TRBD1 or TRBD2 (5 bases each). V was pared by 2 bases and J by 9 bases, with 17 bases between. Per the germline V gene, CDR1 is DFQATT and CDR2 is SNEGSKA (reference sequence). The CDR3 has 14 residues. The CDR3: CSARLGVPSIIQYF. The CDR3, as DNA: TGCAGTGCTAGACTGGGGGTCCCTAGTATCATTCAGTACTTC.

This clonotype was observed at least ten times. This chain uses TRBV20-1 with TRBJ1-5; weak D call: TRBD1 (6 bases). CDR1 DFQATT and CDR2 SNEGSKA come from the germline V gene (reference sequence). V was clipped by 5 bases and J by 2 bases, with 10 bases between them. There are 13 residues in the CDR3. In nucleotides, the CDR3 is TGCAGTGCTCGAAGACAGGGCAATCAGCCCCAGCATTTT. It encodes CSARRQGNQPQHF.

This clonotype was counted at least ten times. The V gene is TRBV3-1, the J gene TRBJ2-2; 8 nucleotides line up with TRBD1. This CDR3 region has 17 residues. J lost 8 bases, V lost 0 bases, and 11 bases had no gene match. Germline-derived CDR1 and CDR2 are LGHDT and YNNKEL (reference sequence). The CDR3 reads CASSQEDRATTKGELFF. The CDR3, as DNA: TGTGCCAGCAGCCAAGAGGACAGGGCCACAACTAAGGGGGAGCTGTTTTTT. Together with reference TRBV3-1 and TRBJ2-2, the CDR3 gives the full variable domain: DTAVSQTPKYLVTQMGNDKSIKCEQNLGHDTMYWYKQDSKKFLKIMFSYNNKELIINETVPNRFSPKSPDKAHLNLHINSLELGDSAVYFCASSQEDRATTKGELFFGEGSRLTVL.

This clonotype appeared many times. The genes are TRBV5-5 and TRBJ2-6, with D unresolved. The CDR3 has 16 residues. V was clipped by 6 bases and J by 1 base, with 14 bases between them. CDR1 is SGHKS, CDR2 YYEKEE, per germline (reference sequence). CDR3 sequence: CASTWLLGSGANVLTF. As DNA, the CDR3 is TGTGCCAGCACCTGGTTACTCGGATCTGGGGCCAACGTCCTGACTTTC. Variable domain in full (rest from reference TRBV5-5 and TRBJ2-6): DAGVTQSPTHLIKTRGQQVTLRCSPISGHKSVSWYQQVLGQGPQFIFQYYEKEERGRGNFPDRFSARQFPNYSSELNVNALLLGDSALYLCASTWLLGSGANVLTFGAGSRLTVL.

Many counts were recorded for this clonotype. The rearrangement links TRBV7-2 to TRBJ1-1, with D perhaps matching TRBD1 (5 bases). The length of the CDR3 is 13 residues. The V and J ends lost 5 bases and 2 bases respectively, with 9 bases between them. From germline, CDR1 is SGHTA and CDR2 FQGNSA. CDR3 region: CASSPGHNTEAFF. For the CDR3, the DNA is TGTGCCAGCAGCCCCGGACATAACACTGAAGCTTTCTTT.

Points on this clonotype: This may be a read error: a much more frequent sequence differs by one nucleotide. This CDR3 fails to terminate in the conserved phenylalanine or tryptophan, so it likely reflects a read error. CDR3 nucleotides: TGTGCCAGCCGGAAAACAGGGAATGCTTACGAGCAGTACCTC. Translation gives CASRKTGNAYEQYL. The rearrangement joins TRBV7-9 to TRBJ2-7; D might be TRBD1 (6 bases). The CDR3 is 14 amino acids. The V end lost 8 bases, the J end lost 4 bases, and 18 bases lay between the germline ends. CDR1 and CDR2 (germline): SEHNR, FQNEAQ (reference sequence).

The genes are TRBV14 and TRBJ1-3; D call uncertain. Looked up from germline, CDR1 is SGHDN and CDR2 is FVKESK. Deletions cut 3 bases from V and 6 bases from J, with 12 bases between. CDR3 length equals 14 residues. CDR3 amino acids: CASSHLGTTNTIYF. DNA for the CDR3: TGTGCCAGCAGCCACCTGGGTACAACAAACACCATATATTTT.

This clonotype showed up just a few times. A junction end diverges from the germline sequence, so it may reflect a read error. The V call is TRBV5-1, the J call TRBJ2-6, with 12 bases fitting TRBD2. Looked up from germline, CDR1 is SGHRS and CDR2 is YFSETQ. CDR3 length equals 16 residues. CDR3 sequence (DNA): TGCGCCAGCAGCTTGGCCCTAGCGGGAGGGGCCAAAGTCCTGACTTTC. It codes for CASSLALAGGAKVLTF.

This clonotype was counted many times. The chain combines TRBV3-1 with TRBJ1-6; D is ambiguous. V lost 4 bases, J lost 7 bases, and 17 bases lay in between. The CDR3 consists of 16 residues. The germline V gene has CDR1 LGHDT and CDR2 YNNKEL (reference sequence). For the CDR3, the DNA is TGTGCCAGCAGCCCTTCGCTGGGGTACCTCAATTCACCCCTCCACTTT. This sequence encodes CASSPSLGYLNSPLHF.

This clonotype was counted between two and nine times. The chain combines TRBV20-1 with TRBJ2-7; TRBD2 matches 8 bases. Germline V gene data show CDR1 as DFQATT and CDR2 as SNEGSKA (reference sequence). The trim removed 1 base at V and 0 bases at J, leaving 5 bases unmatched. This CDR3 has 15 amino acids. The CDR3 here is CSARVSGDRSYEQYF. The CDR3 DNA follows: TGCAGTGCTAGAGTTAGCGGGGACCGCTCCTACGAGCAGTACTTC.

Worth noting for this clonotype: This may come from a read error, since a much larger clone is one base off. The rearrangement joins TRBV28 to TRBJ1-4; D unclear. The V gene lost 7 bases and the J gene lost 8 bases, with 17 bases spanning the gap. From germline, CDR1 is MDHEN and CDR2 SYDVKM. The CDR3 is 14 amino acids. In nucleotides, the CDR3 is TGTGCCAGCAACCTCGGGGAAAGGACGGAAAAACTGTTTTTT. This sequence encodes CASNLGERTEKLFF.

This clonotype has just a few counts. The CDR3 sequence is CASSLGPTGTTNEKLFF. The DNA of the CDR3 is TGCGCCAGCAGCTTGGGCCCGACGGGCACAACTAATGAAAAACTGTTTTTT. The V and J genes are TRBV5-1 and TRBJ1-4; D not resolved. Trimming stripped 0 bases from V and 0 bases from J, with 12 bases between. CDR3 size: 17 residues. Germline-derived CDR1 and CDR2 are SGHRS and YFSETQ.

This clonotype has ten or more counts. The genes are TRBV21-1 and TRBJ2-1; TRBD2 is the table's D call, not checked against the DNA. TRBV21-1 constitutes a pseudogene. The CDR3 is made up of 14 amino acids. CDR3 coding DNA: TGTGCCAGCAGCAAAAGGGGGAGGGACAATGAGCAGTTCTTC. Encoded protein: CASSKRGRDNEQFF.

Only a few counts were recorded for this clonotype. A much bigger clone sits one base away, suggesting this may be a read error. The CDR3 loop reads CASSLSGGKEQYF. The CDR3 DNA follows: TGTGCCAGCAGTTTAAGCGGGGGAAAAGAGCAGTACTTC. The V gene is TRBV12-3 or TRBV12-4, the J gene TRBJ2-7; TRBD2 aligns across 8 bases. The CDR3 runs 13 residues. The V and J ends lost 2 bases and 7 bases, in that order; junction bases with no gene match: 4.

This clonotype was detected many times. The chain joins TRBV5-1 to TRBJ2-7, with no clear D. CDR1 is SGHRS, CDR2 YFSETQ, per germline. V lost 3 bases and J 2 bases, leaving 12 bases between the germline ends. CDR3 length equals 14 residues. The CDR3: CASSWNSATYEQYF. DNA for the CDR3: TGCGCCAGCAGCTGGAACTCCGCAACCTACGAGCAGTACTTC.

This clonotype was observed at least ten times. The rearrangement links TRBV5-1 to TRBJ1-1; 11 bases align to TRBD1. The germline V gene has CDR1 SGHRS and CDR2 YFSETQ. The length of the CDR3 is 15 residues. Germline trimming cut 4 bases from V and 7 bases from J; bases unmatched to any gene: 9. CDR3 DNA: TGCGCCAGCAGCGGGCCGGACAGGGGGCAAAATGAAGCTTTCTTT. Translation: CASSGPDRGQNEAFF.

This clonotype occurred many times. V is TRBV6-2 or TRBV6-3 and J is TRBJ1-5; tentative D call: TRBD1 (6 bases). Germline V gene sequence: CDR1 MNHEY, CDR2 SVGEGT. V lost 6 bases, J lost 9 bases, and 12 bases lay in between. This CDR3 contains 12 residues. The CDR3 is CASRDRTAPQHF. In DNA, the CDR3 is TGTGCCAGCAGAGACAGGACGGCGCCCCAGCATTTT.

This clonotype was seen at least ten times. J is TRBJ2-7 and V is TRBV28; 8 nucleotides agree with TRBD2. V lost 3 bases and J lost 5; bases outside the gene matches: 9. The CDR3 contains 15 residues. Germline lookup yields CDR1 MDHEN and CDR2 SYDVKM. CDR3 in amino acids: CASSFTSGRGNEQYF. The DNA of the CDR3 is TGTGCCAGCAGTTTCACTAGCGGAAGGGGGAACGAGCAGTACTTC.

V and J are TRBV6-6 and TRBJ1-3, with D hard to call. Germline CDR1 MNHNY, CDR2 SVGAGI (reference sequence). This CDR3 is built from 14 residues. V was clipped by 5 bases and J by 3 bases, with 11 bases between them. The CDR3 bases are TGTGCCAGCAGTCCGCAGTATATTGGAAACACCATATATTTT. Translation gives CASSPQYIGNTIYF.

The chain has TRBV27 and TRBJ2-5; D might be TRBD2 (5 bases). The CDR3 loop spans 16 amino acids. Deletions cut 0 bases from V and 5 bases from J, with 16 bases between. From germline, CDR1 is MNHEY and CDR2 SMNVEV (reference sequence). CDR3 coding DNA: TGTGCCAGCAGTTTATCGTGGCGGCGGGTGGGGGAGACCCAGTACTTC. It is translated as CASSLSWRRVGETQYF.